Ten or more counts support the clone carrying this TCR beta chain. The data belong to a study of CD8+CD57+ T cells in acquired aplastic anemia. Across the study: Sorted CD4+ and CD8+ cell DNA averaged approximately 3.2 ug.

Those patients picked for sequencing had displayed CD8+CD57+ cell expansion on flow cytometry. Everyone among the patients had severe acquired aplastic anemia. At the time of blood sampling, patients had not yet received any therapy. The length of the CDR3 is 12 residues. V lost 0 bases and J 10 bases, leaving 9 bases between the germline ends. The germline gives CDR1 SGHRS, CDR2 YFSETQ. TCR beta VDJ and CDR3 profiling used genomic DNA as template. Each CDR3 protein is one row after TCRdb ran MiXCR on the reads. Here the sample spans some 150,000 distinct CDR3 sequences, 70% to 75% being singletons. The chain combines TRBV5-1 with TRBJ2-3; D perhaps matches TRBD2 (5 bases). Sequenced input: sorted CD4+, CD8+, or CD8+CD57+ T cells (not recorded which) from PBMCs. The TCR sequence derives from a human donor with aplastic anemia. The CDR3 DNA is TGCGCCAGCAGCTTGGCGGGGTGGGCGCAGTATTTT. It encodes CASSLAGWAQYF.